A selection of T cell receptor beta chains follows, all from one sample in a study of cytomegalovirus exposure and HLA in healthy donors. Repertoires were generated with immunoSEQ multiplex PCR, while TCRdb's copy carries only in-frame clones and drops some. The sample lists tens of thousands of clones, 85% occurring once. The sequenced sample consisted of PBMCs. The receptors here all came from a female donor in good health and CMV-seronegative. Each CDR3 is given with its conserved first and last residue. Fields, in order: J gene, D gene, clone size, V gene, CDR3 DNA, CDR3 protein. The D gene is left open where the match is weak. Clone size is not always given. Where it is, it says once, few, many or a class for expanded clones.

J: TRBJ1-4; D: -; size: -; V: TRBV6-4; DNA: TGTGCCAGCCCCAGGACTCGGGAAAAACTGTTTTTT; CDR3: CASPRTREKLFF
J: TRBJ2-7; D: -; size: -; V: TRBV7-6; DNA: TGTGCCAGCAGCCTCAACAGTAACTACGAGCAGTACTTC; CDR3: CASSLNSNYEQYF
J: TRBJ1-6; D: -; size: -; V: TRBV6-5; DNA: TGTGCCAGCAGTTACGGAGTAGGTTATCAGTCACCCCTCCACTTT; CDR3: CASSYGVGYQSPLHF
J: TRBJ2-3; D: -; size: -; V: TRBV5-1; DNA: TGCGCCAGCAGCATGGGGGGCAGGGGGACAGATACGCAGTATTTT; CDR3: CASSMGGRGTDTQYF
J: TRBJ2-7; D: -; size: -; V: TRBV28; DNA: TGTGCCAGCAGGCGGAACGTTCGGTCGTACTTC; CDR3: CASRRNVRSYF
J: TRBJ1-2; D: -; size: -; V: TRBV5-1; DNA: TGCGCCAGCAGCCCGGGGGGTGCCGAGGGGTTTGGCTACACCTTC; CDR3: CASSPGGAEGFGYTF
J: TRBJ2-7; D: TRBD2; size: once; V: TRBV6-1; DNA: TGTGCCAGCAGGTCCGGGACTAGCGGGATCGAGCAGTACTTC; CDR3: CASRSGTSGIEQYF
J: TRBJ2-1; D: TRBD2; size: once; V: TRBV30; DNA: TGTGCCTGGATAGGGTTTAAAGCGGGGTGGCGGTTCTTC; CDR3: CAWIGFKAGWRFF
J: TRBJ2-1; D: TRBD2; size: -; V: TRBV27; DNA: TGTGCCAGCAGTCCCAAATCGGGACTAGTCTTTCGTACCGCCGATGAGCAGTTCTTC; CDR3: CASSPKSGLVFRTADEQFF
J: TRBJ1-3; D: -; size: -; V: TRBV5-1; DNA: TGCGCCAGCGGGCCAGACACCTCTGGAAACACCATATATTTT; CDR3: CASGPDTSGNTIYF